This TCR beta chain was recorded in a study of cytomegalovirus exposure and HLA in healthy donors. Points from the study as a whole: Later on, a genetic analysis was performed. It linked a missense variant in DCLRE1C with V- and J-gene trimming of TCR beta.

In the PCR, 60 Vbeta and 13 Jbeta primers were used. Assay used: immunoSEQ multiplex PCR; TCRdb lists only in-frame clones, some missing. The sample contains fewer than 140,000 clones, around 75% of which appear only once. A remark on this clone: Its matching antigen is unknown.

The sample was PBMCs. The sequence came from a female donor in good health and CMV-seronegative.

CDR3 nucleotides: TGTGCCTGGAGTAGAATAGGGGGCGGAACTGAAGCTTTCTTT. Translated: CAWSRIGGGTEAFF. The gene calls are TRBV30 and TRBJ1-1; TRBD1 agrees at 7 bases. V gave up 2 bases and J gave up 5 bases; unmatched junction bases: 8. This CDR3 comprises 14 residues. The germline CDR1 and CDR2 sequences are GTSNPN and SVGIG (reference sequence).